The 11 T cell receptor beta chains in this list originate from one sample, sequenced in a study of blood T cell repertoires in COVID-19. The protocol was immunoSEQ multiplex PCR, while the TCRdb copy is restricted to in-frame clones and leaves out a portion. The sample yields approximately 240,000 clones, around nine tenths seen once. Sample: PBMCs or T cells enriched from blood (not recorded which). The receptors derive from a woman younger than 30 who had recovered from COVID-19.

The chain recombines TRBV7-8 with TRBJ1-1; no reliable D call. The length of the CDR3 is 12 residues. The V gene's germline CDR1 is SGHVS and CDR2 FQNEAQ. Trimming removed 7 bases at V and 4 bases at J, with 10 bases between. The CDR3 DNA follows: TGTGCCAGCATCGGGTCGTTCACTGAAGCTTTCTTT. It encodes CASIGSFTEAFF.

The gene calls are TRBV3-1 (or the pseudogene TRBV3-2) and TRBJ2-5; the D gene is possibly TRBD2 (5 bases). V was shortened by 2 bases and J by 0 bases, with 13 bases between the two germline ends. Per germline, CDR1 LGHDT and CDR2 YNNKEL (reference sequence). There are 16 residues in the CDR3. This CDR3 reads CASSQRTFMYQETQYF. CDR3 nucleotide sequence: TGTGCCAGCAGCCAAAGGACTTTCATGTACCAAGAGACCCAGTACTTC.

The chain couples TRBV20-1 to TRBJ2-1; 7 bases match TRBD2. With 3 bases clipped from V and 2 bases from J, the junction kept 4 bases outside the gene matches. This CDR3 is built from 14 residues. Germline V lookup: CDR1 DFQATT, CDR2 SNEGSKA (reference sequence). In DNA form, the CDR3 reads TGCAGTGCTAGTTTGGGGGGGACCTACAATGAGCAGTTCTTC. It codes for CSASLGGTYNEQFF.

The chain employs TRBV5-4 and TRBJ2-5; the match to TRBD1 covers 9 bases. Germline loops: CDR1 SGHNT, CDR2 YYREEE (reference sequence). This CDR3 has 14 residues. V shed 3 bases, J shed 2 bases, and the junction held 2 bases outside the gene matches. The CDR3 bases are TGTGCCAGCAGCTCTGACAGGGGGCAAGAGACCCAGTACTTC. Translating it yields CASSSDRGQETQYF.

The V gene is TRBV6-5, the J gene TRBJ1-3, with TRBD1 as a possible D gene (6 bases). Deletions cut 6 bases from V and 1 base from J, with 7 bases between. Germline V gene sequence: CDR1 MNHEY, CDR2 SVGAGI. The CDR3 has 13 residues. The CDR3 nucleotides read TGTGCCAGCAGAACAGGGTCTGGAAACACCATATATTTT. Its translation is CASRTGSGNTIYF.

This chain connects TRBV5-6 to TRBJ2-3; 7 bases line up with TRBD1. The CDR3 is 17 amino acids. Germline trimming cut 3 bases from V and 1 base from J; bases unmatched to any gene: 11. Germline CDR1 is SGHDT and CDR2 is YYEEEE. CDR3 protein: CASSSQLTGTRTDTQYF. The DNA for the CDR3 is TGTGCCAGCAGCTCCCAGTTGACAGGGACCCGCACAGATACGCAGTATTTT.

This clone came up once. The rearrangement links TRBV7-9 to TRBJ2-5; 9 positions match TRBD2. CDR3 length equals 15 residues. V lost 2 bases to trimming and J lost 4 bases; unmatched junction nucleotides: 5. Germline V gene data show CDR1 as SEHNR and CDR2 as FQNEAQ (reference sequence). In nucleotides, the CDR3 is TGTGCCAGCAGCTTAATAGCGGGAGATAGAGAGACCCAGTACTTC. Protein product: CASSLIAGDRETQYF.

The chain is built from TRBV6-5 and TRBJ2-7; D is possibly TRBD1 (6 bases). Germline values: CDR1 MNHEY, CDR2 SVGAGI. This CDR3 spans 12 amino acids. V was clipped by 6 bases and J by 5 bases, with 11 bases between them. The CDR3 DNA sequence: TGTGCCAGCAGCCCAAAGGGGGACGAGCAGTACTTC. This encodes CASSPKGDEQYF.

The chain combines TRBV7-2 with TRBJ1-2, with unresolved D. Germline CDR1 reads SGHTA; CDR2 reads FQGNSA. The CDR3 length is 15 residues. Trimming removed 5 bases from V and 2 bases from J, with 15 bases in between. CDR3 sequence: CASSLGPAVNYGYTF. The DNA for the CDR3 is TGTGCCAGCAGCCTAGGGCCCGCCGTCAACTATGGCTACACCTTC.

This chain connects TRBV7-8 to TRBJ2-7; 8 nucleotides line up with TRBD2. The CDR3 contains 15 residues. The germline V gene encodes CDR1 SGHVS and CDR2 FQNEAQ. The J segment lost 3 bases and the V segment lost 1 base, leaving 5 bases of the junction unmatched. The CDR3 DNA sequence: TGTGCCAGCAGCTTAGGAGCGGGAGTGGGCTACGAGCAGTACTTC. Its protein is CASSLGAGVGYEQYF.

The count of this clone is one. This rearrangement joins TRBV2 to TRBJ1-6; possibly TRBD1 for D (6 bases). V lost 3 bases to trimming and J lost 14 bases, with 17 bases between them. This CDR3 comprises 14 residues. Germline V gene sequence: CDR1 SNHLY, CDR2 FYNNEI. In DNA form, the CDR3 reads TGTGCCAGCAGTGATCACAGGGCTGACGAAACCCTCCACTTT. As protein: CASSDHRADETLHF.